Ten or more counts support the clone carrying this T cell receptor (beta chain). Its antigen is unknown. These data belong to a study of prognosis after radiotherapy for stage I lung cancer. Study as a whole: Stage I non-small cell lung cancer patients were enrolled from April 2018 to early 2019. Post-radiotherapy, distant metastases were observed in four patients (median roughly seven months), whereas no significant progression was observed in about 15.

Using two-round multiplex PCR, the authors amplified TCR beta CDR3 from genomic DNA. Primers specific to each TRBV and TRBJ gene were used in first-round PCR. TCRdb reprocessed the multiplex PCR reads with MiXCR, giving one entry per CDR3 protein. The sample has over 15,000 distinct CDR3 sequences, about 46% seen once. Study-wide results and limits: Unique TCR clone counts dropped after stereotactic body radiation therapy, from a median of roughly 10,000 to 7,000.

This CDR3 contains 14 residues. The V gene's germline CDR1 is GTSNPN and CDR2 SVGIG (reference sequence). Trimming cost V 4 bases and J 0 bases; bases outside gene matches: 6. The chain uses TRBV30 and TRBJ2-7; 7 nucleotides align to TRBD2. This sequence was found in a donor over 45 with non-small cell lung cancer. The material was PBMCs, obtained before or after stereotactic body radiation therapy (not recorded which). CDR3 sequence reads: CAWTVGGSSYEQYF. Here the CDR3 DNA reads TGTGCCTGGACGGTTGGCGGGAGCTCCTACGAGCAGTACTTC.